This T cell receptor beta chain comes out of a study of OX40 agonist ivuxolimab in advanced cancers. Libraries were prepared by immunoSEQ multiplex PCR; TCRdb keeps only in-frame clonotypes and omits some of them. This sample yields tens of thousands of clones, of which 75% to 90% are seen a single time; under 15% belongs to the top ten. Exclusion applied to patients with autoimmune disease history or systemic immunosuppression. Findings and caveats of the study: The work left the antigen specificity of expanded peripheral T cells undetermined. There was clonal expansion of CD4+ and CD8+ blood T cells by week 6 at 0.1 to 3.0 mg/kg.

For this clone: Antigen: not known.

Germline V gives CDR1 SGHRS, CDR2 YFSETQ. This CDR3 contains 13 residues. The V gene end was trimmed by 5 bases and the J gene end by 2 bases; junction bases not matched to a gene: 3. The specimen comprised CD4+ or CD8+ T cells sorted from blood, sampled in a trial of the OX40 agonist ivuxolimab. The chain uses TRBV5-1 and TRBJ2-5; 7 bases fit TRBD1. This TCR was sampled from an adult with an advanced solid tumor such as melanoma, head and neck, liver or kidney cancer. The CDR3 nucleotides read TGCGCCAGCAGAGGGGACAGTCAAGAGACCCAGTACTTC. The encoded protein is CASRGDSQETQYF.